This T cell receptor beta chain was recovered during a study of shared clonotypes between healthy human individuals. Study overall: The study drew on a couple of women and three men aged 18 to 49 as donors. Study-level points and caveats: Estimated clonotype richness was generally higher in naive than memory subsets. Across a handful of donors, naive CD4 shared 5% to 5.5%, naive CD8 around 3.5%, memory CD4 2% to 2.5%, memory CD8 over 0.3%. Clonotypes which were not shared had lower generation probabilities than clonotypes that all four donors shared.

This clone appeared once. Its specificity is unknown. Libraries were prepared by immunoSEQ multiplex PCR; TCRdb keeps only in-frame clonotypes and omits some of them. Here the sample spans 2 million to 2.5 million clones, more than 85% being singletons. CDR1 SGHRS and CDR2 YFSETQ come from the germline V gene. V dropped 4 bases and J dropped 5 bases, with 15 bases sitting between them. There are 14 residues in the CDR3. The sample comprised naive CD4+ T cells from PBMCs. The sample's subset: CD45RA+ positively selected. This clonotype originated in a man younger than 30 in good health. Some clones in this sample may be carry-over from other donors' samples. This sequence joins TRBV5-1 and TRBJ1-2; D is unclear. In DNA, the CDR3 is TGCGCCAGCAGCCCCGTTATAGGCACGTATGGCTACACCTTC. It translates to CASSPVIGTYGYTF.